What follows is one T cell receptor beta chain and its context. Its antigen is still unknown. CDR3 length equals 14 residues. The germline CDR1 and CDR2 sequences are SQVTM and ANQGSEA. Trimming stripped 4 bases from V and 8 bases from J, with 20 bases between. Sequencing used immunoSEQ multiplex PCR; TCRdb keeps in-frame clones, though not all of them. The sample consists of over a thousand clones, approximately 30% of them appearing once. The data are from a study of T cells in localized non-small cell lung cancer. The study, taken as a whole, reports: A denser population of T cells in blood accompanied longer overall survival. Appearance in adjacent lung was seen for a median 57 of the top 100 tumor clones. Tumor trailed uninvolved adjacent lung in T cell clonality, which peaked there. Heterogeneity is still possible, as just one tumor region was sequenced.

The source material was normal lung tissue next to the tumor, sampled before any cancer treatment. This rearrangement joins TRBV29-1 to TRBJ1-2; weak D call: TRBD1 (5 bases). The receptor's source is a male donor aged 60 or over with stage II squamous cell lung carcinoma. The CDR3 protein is CSVASRAREEGYTF. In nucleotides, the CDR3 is TGCAGCGTTGCGAGCAGGGCAAGAGAGGAGGGCTACACCTTC.